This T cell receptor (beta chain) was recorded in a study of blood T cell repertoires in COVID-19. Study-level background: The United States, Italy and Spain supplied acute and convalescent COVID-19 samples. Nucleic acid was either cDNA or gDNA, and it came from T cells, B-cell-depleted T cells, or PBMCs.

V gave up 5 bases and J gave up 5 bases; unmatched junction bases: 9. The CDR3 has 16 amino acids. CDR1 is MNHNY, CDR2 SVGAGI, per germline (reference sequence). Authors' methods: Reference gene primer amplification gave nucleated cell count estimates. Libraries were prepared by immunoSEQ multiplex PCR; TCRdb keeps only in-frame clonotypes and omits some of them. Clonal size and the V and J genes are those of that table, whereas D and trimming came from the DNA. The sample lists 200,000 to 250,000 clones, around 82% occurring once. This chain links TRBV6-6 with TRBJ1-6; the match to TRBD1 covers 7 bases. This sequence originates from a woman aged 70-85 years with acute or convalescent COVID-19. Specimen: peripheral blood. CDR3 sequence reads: CASSKTRQGDNSPLHF. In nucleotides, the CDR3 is TGTGCCAGCAGTAAAACCCGACAGGGCGATAATTCACCCCTCCACTTT.